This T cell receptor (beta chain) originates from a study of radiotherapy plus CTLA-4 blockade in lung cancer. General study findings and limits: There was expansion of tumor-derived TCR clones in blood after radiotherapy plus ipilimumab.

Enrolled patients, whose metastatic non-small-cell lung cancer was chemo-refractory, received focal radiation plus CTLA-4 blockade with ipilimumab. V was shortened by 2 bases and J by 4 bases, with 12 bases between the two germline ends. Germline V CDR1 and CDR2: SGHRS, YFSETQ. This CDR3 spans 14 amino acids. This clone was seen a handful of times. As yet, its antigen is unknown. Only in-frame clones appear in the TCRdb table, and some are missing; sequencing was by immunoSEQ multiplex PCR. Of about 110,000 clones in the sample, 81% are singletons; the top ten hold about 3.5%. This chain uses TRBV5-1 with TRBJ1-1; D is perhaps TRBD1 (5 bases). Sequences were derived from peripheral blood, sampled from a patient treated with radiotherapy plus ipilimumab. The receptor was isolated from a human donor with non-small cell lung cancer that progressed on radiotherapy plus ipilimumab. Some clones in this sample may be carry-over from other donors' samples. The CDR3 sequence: CASSFDQGFTEAFF. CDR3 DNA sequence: TGCGCCAGCAGCTTCGACCAGGGTTTCACTGAAGCTTTCTTT.